Below are 9 T cell receptor beta chains sequenced from a single sample in a study of T cell repertoires in cytomegalovirus infection. The antigens for these receptors are not known. TCRdb reprocessed the reads with MiXCR, giving one entry per CDR3 protein. The sample records about 920,000 distinct CDR3 sequences, roughly 31% being singletons. This sample comprised cultured CD8+ T cells from PBMCs, obtained from culture after CMV antigen stimulation. These receptors all come from a human donor in good health (CMV status not recorded). Some clones in this sample may be carry-over from other donors' samples.

This clonotype has a handful of counts. The rearrangement uses TRBV20-1 and TRBJ1-3; 7 nucleotides line up with TRBD1. There are 17 residues in the CDR3. J lost 0 bases, V lost 0 bases, and 8 bases had no gene match. CDR1 is DFQATT, CDR2 SNEGSKA, per germline (reference sequence). The CDR3 protein is CSAREPAGGHSGNTIYF. For the CDR3, the DNA is TGCAGTGCTAGAGAACCGGCAGGGGGACACTCTGGAAACACCATATATTTT.

The rearrangement uses TRBV2 and TRBJ1-2; D is uncertain. CDR3 length equals 11 residues. From germline, CDR1 is SNHLY and CDR2 FYNNEI. Trimming took off 8 bases at V and 4 bases at J, with 8 bases between the two ends. The CDR3: CASADFYGYTF. CDR3 nucleotide sequence: TGTGCCAGCGCAGACTTCTATGGCTACACCTTC.

The J gene is TRBJ2-3, the V gene TRBV5-1; 7 bases align to TRBD1. Looked up from germline, CDR1 is SGHRS and CDR2 is YFSETQ. The CDR3 contains 16 residues. The V and J ends lost 4 bases and 2 bases, in that order; junction bases with no gene match: 10. The CDR3 spells CASSRTGAGPTDTQYF. The CDR3 DNA is TGCGCCAGCAGCAGGACAGGCGCAGGTCCCACAGATACGCAGTATTTT.

This chain connects TRBV7-2 to TRBJ2-7, with D perhaps given as TRBD1 or TRBD2 (6 bases each). With 5 bases removed from V and 3 bases from J, the gap between germline ends came to 17 bases. The germline V gene encodes CDR1 SGHTA and CDR2 FQGNSA. The length of the CDR3 is 15 residues. CDR3: CASSPSGGTGYEQYF. The CDR3 DNA follows: TGTGCCAGCAGCCCGTCCGGGGGCACGGGCTACGAGCAGTACTTC.

The chain is built from TRBV29-1 and TRBJ2-1; D is ambiguous. Germline CDR1 reads SQVTM; CDR2 reads ANQGSEA. Trimming removed 1 base at V and 0 bases at J, with 7 bases between. CDR3 length: 14 amino acids. CDR3 sequence (DNA): TGCAGCGTTGAAGGCAGGAGCTCCTACAATGAGCAGTTCTTC. Protein product: CSVEGRSSYNEQFF.

This clonotype was seen more than once but under ten times. The rearrangement uses TRBV20-1 and TRBJ2-2, with TRBD2 matching over 10 bases. The V gene end was trimmed by 0 bases and the J gene end by 3 bases; junction bases not matched to a gene: 7. Germline assignment: CDR1 DFQATT and CDR2 SNEGSKA (reference sequence). This CDR3 contains 17 residues. This CDR3 reads CSARDLASGGDTGELFF. The DNA for the CDR3 is TGCAGTGCTAGAGATTTGGCGAGCGGGGGGGACACCGGGGAGCTGTTTTTT.

The chain employs TRBV27 and TRBJ2-1; D is uncertain. The V gene's germline CDR1 is MNHEY and CDR2 SMNVEV (reference sequence). Trimming left V 6 bases short and J 0 bases short, with 12 bases between. The length of the CDR3 is 15 residues. CDR3 DNA: TGTGCCAGCAGCTACAGTTACTCCTCCTACAATGAGCAGTTCTTC. Translated: CASSYSYSSYNEQFF.

This clonotype was seen a few times. The V gene is TRBV7-9, the J gene TRBJ2-7, with D possibly TRBD2 on 6 matching bases. The V end lost 5 bases, the J end lost 5 bases, and 16 bases lay between the germline ends. Germline V gene data show CDR1 as SEHNR and CDR2 as FQNEAQ (reference sequence). The CDR3 extends over 14 amino acids. CDR3 amino acids: CASSPVSGEHEQYF. CDR3 DNA sequence: TGTGCCAGCAGCCCGGTTTCGGGGGAGCACGAGCAGTACTTC.

The V and J genes are TRBV4-1 and TRBJ2-7, with a tentative D call TRBD2 (6 bases). This CDR3 contains 18 residues. Looked up from germline, CDR1 is MGHRA and CDR2 is YSYEKL. The V end was cut by 0 bases, the J end by 5 bases, with 23 bases between. CDR3 protein: CASSQDWERGGLRDEQYV. In nucleotides, the CDR3 is TGCGCCAGCAGCCAAGATTGGGAGAGGGGAGGACTTCGGGACGAGCAGTACGTC.